Reported below is one TCR beta chain. What it recognizes is unknown. This entry is derived from a study of cytomegalovirus exposure and HLA in healthy donors. The PCR had 60 Vbeta and 13 Jbeta primers. Repertoires were generated with immunoSEQ multiplex PCR, while TCRdb's copy carries only in-frame clones and drops some. The table lists 150,000 to 200,000 clones, approximately 90% of them singletons. Findings and caveats of the study: Earlier analysis looked at TCR beta V segments, and most were productive about 90% or about 30% of the time. TCR beta chains numbering 150 to 200 were designated cytomegalovirus-associated.

The CDR3 is 16 residues long. V shed 7 bases and J 4 bases; nucleotides not matched to a gene: 10. Per germline, CDR1 MNHEY and CDR2 SMNVEV (reference sequence). Healthy donors of bone marrow made up the group. The TCR originated in a boy aged 2 to 10 in good health and CMV-seronegative. Sequencing was performed on PBMCs. The rearrangement joins TRBV27 to TRBJ2-7, with TRBD2 matching over 13 bases. CDR3 sequence reads: CASTTWTSGRVYEQYF. Here the CDR3 DNA reads TGTGCCAGCACCACCTGGACTAGCGGGAGAGTGTACGAGCAGTACTTC.